Sequencing of this TCR beta chain was carried out in a study of blood T cell repertoires in COVID-19 (dated by TCRdb to 2019 to 2021). A note on the overall study: Samples covering the acute and convalescent phases of COVID-19 were provided by collaborators in the United States, Italy and Spain. The prospective study material was composed of cDNA or gDNA derived from T cells, B-cell-depleted T cells, or PBMCs. Subjects who had been exposed to COVID-19, were actively infected with it, or had recovered from it provided the deeply sampled blood TCRbeta repertoires that made up the dataset. The repertoires were released in a freely available public database intended as a resource for research on the immune response to SARS-CoV-2. Samples were obtained from the ongoing ImmuneRACE study (first 160 participants) and from approximately 1,200 subjects provided by 6 global collaborators. A de-identified subject ID, COVID-19 status, age in years and sex were almost always included in the sample metadata. HLA class I and class II types, where available, came from metadata supplied by the sample provider rather than from assay-based typing.

Trimming at the junction amounts to 0 bases on V and 10 bases on J, and the germline ends lie 13 bases apart. The CDR3 starts with the cysteine, ends with the phenylalanine, and has 13 residues. Just CDR3 DNA is preserved here, 39 bases in frame from base 1. Sequences SGHKS (CDR1) and YYEKEE (CDR2) are obtained from the germline V gene (reference sequence). With regard to this clone: It lacks a known antigen. Base-call qualities are not available, and no considerably larger clone is one nucleotide away.

General findings and caveats noted by the study authors: How much clinical and demographic metadata was included differed by source and by participant, and the metadata was provided uncurated.

TCRbeta CDR3 regions were amplified from genomic DNA by means of the immunoSEQ Assay, a bias-controlled multiplex PCR. The study's own analysis went as follows. Within the assay, amplification of reference gene primers was used to estimate how many nucleated cells each sample contained. Sequence reads were collapsed and filtered to measure the absolute abundance of every unique TCRbeta CDR3 rearrangement. For each sample, productive Simpson clonality was calculated as the square root of Simpson's diversity index across productive rearrangements. The clones in this table, taken by TCRdb from immuneACCESS, are in-frame only. Not every clone is retained; where verified, under half of the shortfall comes from an unresolved V gene, and the cause of the rest is unknown. From that table come the V and J calls and clone size; the DNA was used to work out D and trimming. Here the sample has 450,000 to 500,000 clones; approximately 86% occur a single time. The leading ten clones occupy approximately 8% of the sample.

Participants in the prospective study were enrolled through a virtual design, were aged roughly 18 to 100 years, and lived in approximately 25 United States geographic areas. To assign participants to cohorts, the prospective study relied on clinical history that participants themselves reported in a screening survey and a study questionnaire. Recovered participants in ImmuneRACE Cohort 3 were defined as having two consecutive negative NP/OP PCR tests, clearance from a healthcare professional, or resolution of symptoms. Mobile phlebotomists in the prospective study collected whole blood, serum and a nasopharyngeal or oropharyngeal swab from every participant. Prospective study participants could optionally give additional blood draws and questionnaires over an approximately 2-month period. Before DNA extraction, blood samples from the prospective study were shipped at room temperature or frozen.

The TCR originated in a woman aged 60-75 years who had recovered from COVID-19. Sequencing was done on a sample of PBMCs or T cells enriched from blood (not recorded which). This chain joins TRBV5-5 to TRBJ1-2, with the D gene too uncertain to name. In nucleotides, the sequence is TGTGCCAGCAGCTTGGCCGCTATCAGCGACTACACCTTC. This is translated as CASSLAAISDYTF.